This TCR beta chain was observed in a study of tumor-infiltrating lymphocytes in primary liver carcinoma. Study-wide context: Productive TCRbeta read yields ran from roughly 3.65 to 7.13 million per sample and were similar between tissues.

TCR beta cDNA came from 400 to 500 ng total RNA, primed with a constant-region primer. Three nested multiplex PCR rounds, a slightly modified ARM-PCR, produced the libraries for TCR beta. The study ran its first two PCR rounds for about 11 cycles each, using TRBV1-TRBV30 forward primers and a C-beta reverse primer. MiXCR, run by TCRdb on the multiplex PCR reads, gives a single entry per CDR3 protein. The profile shows approximately 80,000 distinct CDR3 sequences, 69% of them singletons. Broader study findings: It was tumor-adjacent and tumor-blood pairs that overlapped less than tumor region pairs did.

Both RNA and DNA were isolated together from around 18-30 mg of bulk tissue that had not been sorted. Infection with HBV was chronic in patients; they were treatment-naive. This clonotype was observed once. Its cognate antigen is unknown. Its ends do not fully match the called genes, so a read error is possible. Germline V gene data show CDR1 as SQVTM and CDR2 as ANQGSEA. The length of the CDR3 is 14 residues. The clonotype was recovered from a man aged 40-49 years with primary liver carcinoma and hepatitis B virus infection. The specimen was tumor-adjacent normal liver tissue. The chain has TRBV29-1 and TRBJ1-1; D is undetermined. In DNA form, the CDR3 reads TGCAGCGTTGAAGGGACGCCGTCCTCGCCTGAAGTTTTCTTT. This codes for CSVEGTPSSPEVFF.